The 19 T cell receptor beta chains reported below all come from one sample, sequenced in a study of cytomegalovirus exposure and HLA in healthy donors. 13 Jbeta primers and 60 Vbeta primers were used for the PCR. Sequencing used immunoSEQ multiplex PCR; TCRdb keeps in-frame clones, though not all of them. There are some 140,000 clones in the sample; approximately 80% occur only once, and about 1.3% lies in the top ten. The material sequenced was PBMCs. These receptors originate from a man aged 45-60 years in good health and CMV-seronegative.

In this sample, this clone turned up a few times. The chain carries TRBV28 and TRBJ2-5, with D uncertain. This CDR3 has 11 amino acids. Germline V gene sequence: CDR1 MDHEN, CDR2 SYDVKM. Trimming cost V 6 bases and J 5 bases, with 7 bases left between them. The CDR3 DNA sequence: TGTGCCAGCAGGGCTCTGGAGACCCAGTACTTC. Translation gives CASRALETQYF.

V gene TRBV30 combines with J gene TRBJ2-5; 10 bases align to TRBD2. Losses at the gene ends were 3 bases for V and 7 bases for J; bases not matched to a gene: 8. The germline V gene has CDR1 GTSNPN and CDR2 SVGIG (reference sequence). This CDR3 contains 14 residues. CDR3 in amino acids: CAWSSKAGGGTQYF. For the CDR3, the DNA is TGTGCCTGGAGCTCGAAAGCGGGAGGGGGGACCCAGTACTTC.

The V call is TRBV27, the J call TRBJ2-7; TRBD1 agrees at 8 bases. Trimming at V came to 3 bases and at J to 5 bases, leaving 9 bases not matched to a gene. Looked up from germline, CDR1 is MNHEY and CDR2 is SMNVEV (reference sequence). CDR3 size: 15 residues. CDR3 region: CASSFRRTGPHEQYF. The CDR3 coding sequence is TGTGCCAGCAGTTTCCGCCGGACAGGGCCCCACGAGCAGTACTTC.

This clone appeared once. CDR3: CASSLIGGSGELFF. The CDR3 DNA sequence: TGTGCCAGCAGTCTAATAGGGGGATCCGGGGAGCTGTTTTTT. The chain links TRBV2 to TRBJ2-2; D possibly corresponds to TRBD1 (6 bases). CDR1 is SNHLY and CDR2 is FYNNEI in the germline V gene. The CDR3 length is 14 residues. The V end lost 5 bases, the J end lost 6 bases, and 13 bases lay between the germline ends.

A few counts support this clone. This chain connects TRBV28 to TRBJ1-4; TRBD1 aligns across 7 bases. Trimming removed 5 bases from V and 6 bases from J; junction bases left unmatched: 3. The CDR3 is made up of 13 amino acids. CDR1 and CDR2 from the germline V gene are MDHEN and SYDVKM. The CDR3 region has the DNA TGTGCCAGCAGTCGACAGGGTTATGAAAAACTGTTTTTT. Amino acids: CASSRQGYEKLFF.

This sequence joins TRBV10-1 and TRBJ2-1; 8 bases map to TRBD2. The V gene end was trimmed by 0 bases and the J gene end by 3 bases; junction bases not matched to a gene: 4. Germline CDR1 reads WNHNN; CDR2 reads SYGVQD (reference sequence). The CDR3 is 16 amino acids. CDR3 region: CASSESISGNYNEQFF. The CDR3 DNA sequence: TGCGCCAGCAGTGAGTCGATTAGCGGGAACTACAATGAGCAGTTCTTC.

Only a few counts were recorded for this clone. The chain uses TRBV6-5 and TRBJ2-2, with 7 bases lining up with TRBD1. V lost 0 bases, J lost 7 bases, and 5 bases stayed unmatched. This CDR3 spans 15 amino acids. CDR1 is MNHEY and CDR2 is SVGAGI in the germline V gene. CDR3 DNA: TGTGCCAGCAGTTACTCGAGGGGGCTAGGCGGGGAGCTGTTTTTT. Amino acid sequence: CASSYSRGLGGELFF.

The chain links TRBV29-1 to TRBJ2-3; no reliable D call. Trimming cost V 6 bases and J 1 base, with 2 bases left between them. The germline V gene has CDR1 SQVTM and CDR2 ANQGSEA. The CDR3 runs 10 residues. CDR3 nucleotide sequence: TGCAGCGTCGGCACAGATACGCAGTATTTT. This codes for CSVGTDTQYF.

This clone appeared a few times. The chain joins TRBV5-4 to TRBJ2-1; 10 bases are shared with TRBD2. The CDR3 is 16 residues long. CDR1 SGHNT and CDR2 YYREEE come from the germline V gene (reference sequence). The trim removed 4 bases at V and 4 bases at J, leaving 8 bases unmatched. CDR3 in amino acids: CASSHLSGRAYNEQFF. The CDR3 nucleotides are TGTGCCAGCAGCCACCTAAGCGGGAGGGCTTACAATGAGCAGTTCTTC.

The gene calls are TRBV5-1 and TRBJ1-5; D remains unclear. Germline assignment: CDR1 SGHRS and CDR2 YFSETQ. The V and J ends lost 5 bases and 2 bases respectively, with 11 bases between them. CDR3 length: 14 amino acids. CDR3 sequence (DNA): TGCGCCAGCAGGGTTATCTCGGGCAATCAGCCCCAGCATTTT. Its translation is CASRVISGNQPQHF.

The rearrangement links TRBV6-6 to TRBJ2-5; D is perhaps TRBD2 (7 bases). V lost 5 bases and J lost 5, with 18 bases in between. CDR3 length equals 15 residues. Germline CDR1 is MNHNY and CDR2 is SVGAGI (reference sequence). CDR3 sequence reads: CASSDRQAGDETQYF. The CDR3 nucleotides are TGTGCCAGCAGTGACAGACAGGCGGGGGATGAGACCCAGTACTTC.

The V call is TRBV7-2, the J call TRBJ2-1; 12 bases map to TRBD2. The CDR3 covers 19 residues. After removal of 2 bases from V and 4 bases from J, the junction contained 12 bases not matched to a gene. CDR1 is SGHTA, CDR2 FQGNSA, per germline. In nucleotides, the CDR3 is TGTGCCAGCAGCTTAAAGACTAGCGGGAGTTTGGGAATTTACAATGAGCAGTTCTTC. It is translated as CASSLKTSGSLGIYNEQFF.

The CDR3 DNA follows: TGTGCCAGCAGCCCTATTATACCGGGTCCGGGACAGCCCCAGCATTTT. The encoded protein is CASSPIIPGPGQPQHF. This chain connects TRBV28 to TRBJ1-5; the D is unclear. CDR1 MDHEN and CDR2 SYDVKM come from the germline V gene. V was cut by 6 bases and J by 7 bases, with 22 bases left in between. The CDR3 covers 16 residues.

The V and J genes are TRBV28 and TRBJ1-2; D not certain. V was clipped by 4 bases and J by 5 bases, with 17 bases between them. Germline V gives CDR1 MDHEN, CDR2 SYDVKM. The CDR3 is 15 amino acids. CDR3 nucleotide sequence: TGTGCCAGCAGTTATCCAAAGCCCGGGAGTTATGGCTACACCTTC. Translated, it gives CASSYPKPGSYGYTF.

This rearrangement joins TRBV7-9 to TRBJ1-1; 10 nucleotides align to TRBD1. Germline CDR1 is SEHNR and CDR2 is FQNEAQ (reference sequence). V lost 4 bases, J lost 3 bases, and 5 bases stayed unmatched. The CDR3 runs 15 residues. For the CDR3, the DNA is TGTGCCAGCAGCTCCTGGGACAGGGGTCACACTGAAGCTTTCTTT. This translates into CASSSWDRGHTEAFF.

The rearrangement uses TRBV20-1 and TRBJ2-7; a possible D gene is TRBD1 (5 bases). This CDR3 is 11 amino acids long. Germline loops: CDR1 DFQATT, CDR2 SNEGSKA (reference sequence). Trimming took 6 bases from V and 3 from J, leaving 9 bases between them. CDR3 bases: TGCAGTGCAACCCAGGGCTACGAGCAGTACTTC. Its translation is CSATQGYEQYF.

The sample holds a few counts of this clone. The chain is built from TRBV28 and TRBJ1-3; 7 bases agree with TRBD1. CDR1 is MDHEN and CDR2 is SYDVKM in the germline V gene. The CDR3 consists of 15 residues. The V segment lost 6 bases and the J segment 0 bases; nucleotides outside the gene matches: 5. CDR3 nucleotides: TGTGCCAGCAGGAGCGCAGGGGGCTCTGGAAACACCATATATTTT. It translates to CASRSAGGSGNTIYF. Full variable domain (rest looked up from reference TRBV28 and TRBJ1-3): DVKVTQSSRYLVKRTGEKVFLECVQDMDHENMFWYRQDPGLGLRLIYFSYDVKMKEKGDIPEGYSVSREKKERFSLILESASTNQTSMYLCASRSAGGSGNTIYFGEGSWLTVV.

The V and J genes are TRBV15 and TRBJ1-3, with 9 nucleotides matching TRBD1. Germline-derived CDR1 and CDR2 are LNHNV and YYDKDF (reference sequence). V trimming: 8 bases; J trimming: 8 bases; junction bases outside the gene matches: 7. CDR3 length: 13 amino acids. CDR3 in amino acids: CATFRDREDTIYF. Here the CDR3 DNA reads TGTGCCACCTTCCGGGACAGGGAGGACACCATATATTTT.

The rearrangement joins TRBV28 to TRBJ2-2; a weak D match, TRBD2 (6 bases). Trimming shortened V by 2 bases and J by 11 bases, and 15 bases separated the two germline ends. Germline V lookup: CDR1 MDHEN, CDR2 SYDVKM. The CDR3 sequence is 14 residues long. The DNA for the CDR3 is TGTGCCAGCAGTTTAGGGGGAGGCTTAACTGAGCTGTTTTTT. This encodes CASSLGGGLTELFF. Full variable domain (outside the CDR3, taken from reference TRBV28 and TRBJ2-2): DVKVTQSSRYLVKRTGEKVFLECVQDMDHENMFWYRQDPGLGLRLIYFSYDVKMKEKGDIPEGYSVSREKKERFSLILESASTNQTSMYLCASSLGGGLTELFFGEGSRLTVL.